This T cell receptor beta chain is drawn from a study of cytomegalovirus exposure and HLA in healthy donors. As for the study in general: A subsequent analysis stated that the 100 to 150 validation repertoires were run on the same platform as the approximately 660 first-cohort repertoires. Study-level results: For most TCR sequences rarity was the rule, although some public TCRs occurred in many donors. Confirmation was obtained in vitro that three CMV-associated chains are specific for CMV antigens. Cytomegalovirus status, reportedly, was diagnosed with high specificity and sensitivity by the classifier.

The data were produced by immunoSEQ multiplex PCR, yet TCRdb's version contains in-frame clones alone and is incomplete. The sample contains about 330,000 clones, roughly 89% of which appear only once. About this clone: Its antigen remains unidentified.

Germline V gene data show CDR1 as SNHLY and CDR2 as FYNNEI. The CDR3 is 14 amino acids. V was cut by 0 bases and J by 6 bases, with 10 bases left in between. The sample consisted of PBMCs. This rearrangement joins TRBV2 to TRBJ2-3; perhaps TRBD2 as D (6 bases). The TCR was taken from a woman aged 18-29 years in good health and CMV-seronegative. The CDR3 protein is CASSEASGGDTQYF. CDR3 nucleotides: TGTGCCAGCAGTGAAGCTTCTGGGGGGGATACGCAGTATTTT.